Here is one TCR beta chain with its context. The antigen remains unidentified. The sample is drawn from a study of Ad26.COV2.S vaccination and SARS-CoV-2 variants. Study background: By the intramuscular route, Ad26.COV2.S was given once, or twice 56 days apart. Broader study findings: Participants given vaccine showed non-spike TCR breadth similar to that of placebo recipients. Individuals receiving vaccine had higher spike-specific TCR breadth than placebo recipients did.

As to treatment: some 19 received Ad26.COV2.S at low or high dose, single or two shots; roughly 5 received placebo; per-sample allocation not given. Following the first vaccine or placebo injection, samples were taken on day 63. The administered vaccine (an Ad26 vector) expressed Wuhan-strain SARS-CoV-2 spike. Data came from immunoSEQ multiplex PCR; TCRdb stores just in-frame clones and leaves some out. In the table there are under 600,000 clones, 70% to 90% of which are singletons. The CDR3 covers 15 residues. Trimming removed 0 bases from V and 1 base from J, with 9 bases in between. Germline CDR1 LNHNV, CDR2 YYDKDF (reference sequence).

The sequence derives from a person between 18 and 60 years old who received the Ad26.COV2.S COVID-19 vaccine or a placebo. The chain is built from TRBV15 and TRBJ1-2; no reliable D call. This sample comprised peripheral blood, obtained in a trial of Ad26.COV2.S vaccine versus placebo. CDR3 bases: TGTGCCACCAGCAGAGATTACGAGGGTAACTATGGCTACACCTTC. Translated: CATSRDYEGNYGYTF.